The 7 T cell receptor beta chains below were found in one sample sequenced in a study of T cell repertoires in cytomegalovirus infection. TCRdb fed the reads into MiXCR, producing one record per CDR3 protein. The data show about 570,000 distinct CDR3 sequences, roughly 43% seen once. Antigen specificity for these receptors is unknown. The starting material was cultured PBMCs, obtained from culture after CMV antigen stimulation. All receptors come from a human donor in good health (CMV status not recorded). Some clones in this sample may be carry-over from other donors' samples.

This clonotype was seen a few times. The V and J genes are TRBV11-2 and TRBJ2-5, with 9 positions matching TRBD2. Trimming took 3 bases from V and 6 from J; bases not matched to a gene: 11. The CDR3 consists of 16 residues. From germline, CDR1 is SGHAT and CDR2 FQNNGV. The CDR3: CASSFPGGSGSKTQYF. Written as DNA, the CDR3 is TGTGCCAGCAGCTTCCCAGGGGGTAGCGGGAGCAAGACCCAGTACTTC. Filled out from reference TRBV11-2 and TRBJ2-5, the complete variable domain reads EAGVAQSPRYKIIEKRQSVAFWCNPISGHATLYWYQQILGQGPKLLIQFQNNGVVDDSQLPKDRFSAERLKGVDSTLKIQPAKLEDSAVYLCASSFPGGSGSKTQYFGPGTRLLVL.

The chain couples TRBV19 to TRBJ1-6, with D maybe TRBD1 (5 bases). Trimming left V 6 bases short and J 10 bases short, with 16 bases between. The germline V gene has CDR1 LNHDA and CDR2 SQIVND (reference sequence). This CDR3 contains 14 residues. CDR3 region: CASRVGQLNSPLHF. The CDR3 DNA reads as TGTGCCAGTAGGGTGGGGCAATTGAACTCACCCCTCCACTTT.

This clonotype was counted a few times. The chain couples TRBV6-8 to TRBJ2-7; D may be TRBD1 (6 bases). V lost 11 bases and J lost 0, with 20 bases in between. The germline gives CDR1 MNHGY, CDR2 SAAAGT. CDR3 size: 15 residues. CDR3 sequence (DNA): TGTGCCCTCGGAACCCGGGACACGAGCTCCTACGAGCAGTACTTC. Protein sequence: CALGTRDTSSYEQYF.

This chain uses TRBV7-8 with TRBJ1-1; 10 bases fit TRBD1. The V gene end was trimmed by 5 bases and the J gene end by 9 bases; junction bases not matched to a gene: 12. CDR3 length: 15 amino acids. Germline V CDR1 and CDR2: SGHVS, FQNEAQ. The CDR3 DNA reads TGTGCCAGCAGCGAGGGGAGCGGGACAGGGGCAAAAGCTTTCTTT. Translated: CASSEGSGTGAKAFF.

This clonotype was recorded a few times. V and J are TRBV7-2 and TRBJ1-5; tentative D call: TRBD1 (5 bases). V lost 1 base and J lost 3, with 10 bases in between. This CDR3 has 15 amino acids. Looked up from germline, CDR1 is SGHTA and CDR2 is FQGNSA. Written as DNA, the CDR3 is TGTGCCAGCAGCTTAGAGGGAGGACACAATCAGCCCCAGCATTTT. The encoded protein is CASSLEGGHNQPQHF.

This rearrangement joins TRBV6-2 or TRBV6-3 to TRBJ1-1, with 8 nucleotides matching TRBD1. The CDR3 totals 16 residues. CDR1 is MNHEY, CDR2 SVGEGT, per germline. The V gene end was trimmed by 6 bases and the J gene end by 3 bases; junction bases not matched to a gene: 12. This CDR3 is CASSPRTGRADTEAFF. CDR3 DNA sequence: TGTGCCAGCAGCCCTAGGACAGGGAGGGCAGACACTGAAGCTTTCTTT.

V is TRBV7-3 and J is TRBJ2-2; TRBD2 aligns across 10 bases. V was pared by 11 bases and J by 5 bases, with 11 bases of the junction left unmatched. Germline CDR1 and CDR2: SGHTA and FQGTGA. CDR3 size: 15 residues. In DNA form, the CDR3 reads TGTGCCGGACGCCAGCGGGGGGGCCTTACCGGGGAGCTGTTTTTT. Translating it yields CAGRQRGGLTGELFF.